What follows is one T cell receptor beta chain and its context. Its antigen is not yet known. The record has no base qualities; no much larger clone is one base away. Unmatched junction bases come to 8, with V trimmed by 4 bases and J by 4 bases. The CDR3, from cysteine to phenylalanine, totals 14 residues. The retained sequence is limited to the CDR3, 42 bases, with the frame set at the first base. CDR1 and CDR2 are read off the germline V gene (reference sequence) as GTSNPN and SVGIG. The data belong to a study of control samples from healthy donors and cancer patients (dated by TCRdb to between 2020 and 2021). Library generation was performed with the immunoSEQ multiplex PCR assay. TCRdb retrieved this table from immuneACCESS and kept in-frame rearrangements only. Not all clones are present; in checked studies, unresolved V genes account for under half, and no reason is known for the remainder. This sample comprises under 150,000 clones, 88% of them detected only once. The top ten clones comprise approximately 3.2% of the sample.

The clonotype comes from a man aged 40-50 years in good health. The sequencing input was blood. Recombination connected TRBV30 to TRBJ1-2, with TRBD1 matching 8 junction bases. In nucleotides, the sequence is TGTGCCTGGACGGACAGGGCCGCGCTCTATGGCTACACCTTC. Its protein product is CAWTDRAALYGYTF.